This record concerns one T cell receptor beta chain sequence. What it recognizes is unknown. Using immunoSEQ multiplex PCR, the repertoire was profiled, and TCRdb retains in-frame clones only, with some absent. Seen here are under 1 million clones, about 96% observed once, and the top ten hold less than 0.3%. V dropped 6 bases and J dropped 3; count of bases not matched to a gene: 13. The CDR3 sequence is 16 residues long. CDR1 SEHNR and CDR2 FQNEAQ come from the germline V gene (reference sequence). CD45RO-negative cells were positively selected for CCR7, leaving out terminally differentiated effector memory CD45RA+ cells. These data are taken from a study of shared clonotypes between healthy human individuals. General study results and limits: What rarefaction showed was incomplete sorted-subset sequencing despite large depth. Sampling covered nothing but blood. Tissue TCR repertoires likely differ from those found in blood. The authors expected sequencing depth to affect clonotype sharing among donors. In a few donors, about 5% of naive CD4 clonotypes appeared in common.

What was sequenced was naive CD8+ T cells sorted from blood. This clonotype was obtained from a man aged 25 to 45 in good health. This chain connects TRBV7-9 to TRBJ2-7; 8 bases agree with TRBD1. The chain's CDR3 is CASRVSGTGTGYEQYF. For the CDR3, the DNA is TGTGCCAGCAGGGTTTCCGGGACCGGGACAGGCTACGAGCAGTACTTC.